These 8 T cell receptor beta chains came from one sample sequenced in a study of blood T cell repertoires in COVID-19. The method was immunoSEQ multiplex PCR; TCRdb's version includes in-frame clones alone and lacks a portion of them. The repertoire holds about 78,000 clones, with about 90% as singletons. Material: peripheral blood. The source of these receptors is a woman aged 45 to 65 in a cohort sampled during active COVID-19.

The genes are TRBV7-9 and TRBJ2-7, with a possible D match to TRBD2 (5 bases). The germline gives CDR1 SEHNR, CDR2 FQNEAQ (reference sequence). The CDR3 is made up of 16 amino acids. Trimming shortened V by 7 bases and J by 2 bases, and 21 bases separated the two germline ends. The CDR3 protein is CASTPQVGRGPYEQYF. In DNA form, the CDR3 reads TGTGCCAGCACCCCCCAGGTGGGGAGAGGTCCCTACGAGCAGTACTTC.

Of note for this clone: Its ends do not fully match the called genes, so a read error is possible. The chain uses TRBV6-6 and TRBJ2-7; a possible D gene is TRBD2 (6 bases). The CDR3 has 14 amino acids. Looked up from germline, CDR1 is MNHNY and CDR2 is SVGAGI (reference sequence). Here the CDR3 DNA reads TGTGCCAGCAGTTACGACGGGAGCTCCCACGAGCAGTACTTC. It specifies CASSYDGSSHEQYF.

The chain joins TRBV5-4 to TRBJ1-2; D is unresolved. The CDR3 runs to 15 residues. Per the germline V gene, CDR1 is SGHNT and CDR2 is YYREEE (reference sequence). Trimming pared 2 bases from V and 6 bases from J, leaving 17 bases between. DNA for the CDR3: TGTGCCAGCAGCTTATCACTGAACTTACCAAATGGCTACACCTTC. Amino acids: CASSLSLNLPNGYTF.

The chain links TRBV2 to TRBJ1-1, with a weak D call TRBD1 (6 bases). The germline V gene encodes CDR1 SNHLY and CDR2 FYNNEI. CDR3 length: 15 residues. V was pared by 5 bases and J by 1 base, with 14 bases between. As DNA, the CDR3 is TGTGCCAGCAGTCTGAGGGGGATAGCGAACACTGAAGCTTTCTTT. Its translation is CASSLRGIANTEAFF.

V is TRBV27 and J is TRBJ2-1; 12 nucleotides match TRBD2. CDR1 and CDR2 from the germline V gene are MNHEY and SMNVEV (reference sequence). The CDR3 extends over 17 amino acids. J gave up 3 bases and V 6 bases, and 9 bases lay outside the gene matches. In DNA form, the CDR3 reads TGTGCCAGCAGCCCAACAGGACTAGCGGGGATCTACAATGAGCAGTTCTTC. This sequence encodes CASSPTGLAGIYNEQFF.

This chain links TRBV12-1 with TRBJ1-2. TRBV12-1 is flagged as a pseudogene. The CDR3 runs 15 residues. The CDR3 DNA reads as TGTGCCAGCAGCTTTGAGGGGCGGGAGTACTATGGCTACACCTTC. Translating gives CASSFEGREYYGYTF.

V is TRBV21-1 and J is TRBJ2-1; TRBD1, the table's D call, lacks a check against the DNA. TRBV21-1 is tagged as a pseudogene. The CDR3 extends over 16 amino acids. The DNA for the CDR3 is TGTGCCAGCAGCAAAGCCCGTGGGACAATCAACAATGAGCAGTTCTTC. Protein sequence: CASSKARGTINNEQFF.

The chain has TRBV10-1 and TRBJ2-2; no clear D. V was pared by 4 bases and J by 1 base, with 7 bases between. There are 14 residues in the CDR3. Looked up from germline, CDR1 is WNHNN and CDR2 is SYGVQD (reference sequence). CDR3 DNA sequence: TGCGCCAGCAGTGCGGGTGGGAACACCGGGGAGCTGTTTTTT. Its protein is CASSAGGNTGELFF.